The 19 T cell receptor beta chains below were found in one sample sequenced in a study of T cells in Graves' hyperthyroidism and ophthalmopathy. The investigators amplified TCR beta CDR3 regions from RNA transcripts. Primed by the HTBI set, a first-round RT-PCR was run on the TCR CDR3. TCRdb redid the calling of the multiplex PCR reads with MiXCR, one entry per CDR3 protein. There are 370,000 or so distinct CDR3 sequences in the sample; 25% occur only once, and 70% to 75% lies in the top ten. Sequences were obtained from blood. These receptors were collected from a man in his fifties with Graves' hyperthyroidism.

The chain links TRBV4-2 to TRBJ2-5; unclear D gene. Germline V lookup: CDR1 LGHNA, CDR2 YNFKEQ. Trimming removed 5 bases at V and 2 bases at J, with 12 bases between. This CDR3 spans 14 amino acids. The chain's CDR3 is CASSKGSKQETQYF. The CDR3 DNA sequence: TGTGCCAGCAGCAAAGGTAGCAAACAAGAGACCCAGTACTTC.

Only a few counts were recorded for this clonotype. The chain uses TRBV29-1 and TRBJ1-6, with 9 bases that match TRBD1. V lost 7 bases, J lost 7 bases, and 8 bases stayed unmatched. CDR3 length equals 14 residues. CDR1 SQVTM and CDR2 ANQGSEA come from the germline V gene. CDR3 DNA: TGCAGCGCCCGGGGACAGGGAGAAAATTCACCCCTCCACTTT. Its translation is CSARGQGENSPLHF.

V gene TRBV28 combines with J gene TRBJ2-7, with 15 positions matching TRBD2. The CDR3 totals 18 residues. V lost 4 bases, J lost 4 bases, and 11 bases stayed unmatched. From germline, CDR1 is MDHEN and CDR2 SYDVKM. The CDR3 DNA reads TGTGCCAGCAGTTCCCGCGGACTAGCGGGAGGGTTTGGGTACGAGCAGTACTTC. Its translation: CASSSRGLAGGFGYEQYF. The complete variable domain, with remaining parts taken from reference TRBV28 and TRBJ2-7, reads DVKVTQSSRYLVKRTGEKVFLECVQDMDHENMFWYRQDPGLGLRLIYFSYDVKMKEKGDIPEGYSVSREKKERFSLILESASTNQTSMYLCASSSRGLAGGFGYEQYFGPGTRLTVT.

This chain joins TRBV28 and TRBJ2-1; possible D gene TRBD1, 6 bases. Germline CDR1 and CDR2: MDHEN and SYDVKM. The CDR3 is 13 amino acids. V lost 5 bases, J lost 9 bases, and 14 bases lay in between. This chain's CDR3 is CASSITDRFEQFF. In nucleotides, the CDR3 is TGTGCCAGCAGTATAACAGACAGGTTTGAGCAGTTCTTC. Complete variable domain (other parts from reference TRBV28 and TRBJ2-1): DVKVTQSSRYLVKRTGEKVFLECVQDMDHENMFWYRQDPGLGLRLIYFSYDVKMKEKGDIPEGYSVSREKKERFSLILESASTNQTSMYLCASSITDRFEQFFGPGTRLTVL.

The rearrangement links TRBV20-1 to TRBJ1-2; TRBD1 is a possible D gene (6 bases). The V and J ends lost 4 bases and 4 bases respectively, with 19 bases between them. From germline, CDR1 is DFQATT and CDR2 SNEGSKA (reference sequence). The CDR3 spans 15 residues. The CDR3 DNA is TGCAGTGCTAAGGCCGGGACAAACGAAGCCTATGGCTACACCTTC. Its protein product is CSAKAGTNEAYGYTF.

This clonotype turned up a few times. The chain uses TRBV6-1 and TRBJ1-1; 10 bases fit TRBD1. The germline V gene has CDR1 MNHNS and CDR2 SASEGT. V lost 6 bases and J lost 5; bases outside the gene matches: 15. The length of the CDR3 is 17 residues. The CDR3 loop is CASSHMTGGFGVTEAFF. CDR3 in DNA: TGTGCCAGCAGCCACATGACAGGGGGCTTTGGGGTAACTGAAGCTTTCTTT.

This CDR3 is CASSPLEDSGSNEQFF. Written as DNA, the CDR3 is TGTGCCAGCAGCCCCCTTGAGGATAGCGGGAGTAATGAGCAGTTCTTC. This rearrangement joins TRBV14 to TRBJ2-1, with TRBD2 matching 9 bases. V lost 4 bases, J lost 7 bases, and 11 bases stayed unmatched. In germline, CDR1 is SGHDN, CDR2 FVKESK. The CDR3 extends over 16 amino acids.

This clonotype was found many times. V usage is TRBV12-5 and J usage is TRBJ2-3, with TRBD1 matching over 11 bases. V shed 4 bases and J 4 bases; nucleotides not matched to a gene: 4. This CDR3 comprises 15 residues. CDR1 is LGHNT and CDR2 is FRNRAP in the germline V gene. The CDR3 bases are TGTGCTAGTGGTTCGGGACAGGGGGTGGCAGATACGCAGTATTTT. It codes for CASGSGQGVADTQYF.

This clonotype was observed at least ten times. The V and J genes are TRBV7-8 and TRBJ2-7; TRBD2 matches at 9 bases. CDR3 size: 17 residues. V shed 1 base and J 3 bases; nucleotides not matched to a gene: 10. Germline V gene sequence: CDR1 SGHVS, CDR2 FQNEAQ. The CDR3: CASSLVRSGRFLYEQYF. The CDR3 nucleotides are TGTGCCAGCAGCTTAGTGAGAAGCGGGAGGTTTCTCTACGAGCAGTACTTC.

V gene TRBV6-1 combines with J gene TRBJ1-6, with D tentatively TRBD1 (5 bases). The V and J ends lost 3 bases and 5 bases respectively, with 8 bases between them. Germline-derived CDR1 and CDR2 are MNHNS and SASEGT. The CDR3 totals 14 residues. The CDR3 is CASSETGHNSPLHF. The CDR3 coding sequence is TGTGCCAGCAGTGAGACGGGGCATAATTCACCCCTCCACTTT.

This clonotype was counted many times. One junction end does not reproduce the germline sequence, and a read error may be involved. The chain joins TRBV5-1 to TRBJ2-3; possibly TRBD2 for D (6 bases). Germline CDR1 is SGHRS and CDR2 is YFSETQ. The CDR3 contains 14 residues. The CDR3 nucleotides read TGTGCCAGCAGCTTAAGCGGGCGCACAGATACGCAGTATTTT. The encoded protein is CASSLSGRTDTQYF.

The chain joins TRBV27 to TRBJ2-7, with 8 positions matching TRBD2. V shed 2 bases, J shed 2 bases, and the junction held 2 bases outside the gene matches. CDR3 length: 14 amino acids. CDR1 and CDR2 (germline): MNHEY, SMNVEV (reference sequence). CDR3: CASSLKGLAYEQYF. The CDR3 DNA reads TGTGCCAGCAGTTTAAAGGGACTAGCCTACGAGCAGTACTTC.

The chain has TRBV6-1 and TRBJ2-7; TRBD1 matches at 11 bases. V shed 6 bases and J 2 bases; nucleotides not matched to a gene: 6. The CDR3 sequence is 15 residues long. Per germline, CDR1 MNHNS and CDR2 SASEGT. The CDR3 DNA is TGTGCCAGCAGCCACGGACAGGGGGCGACCTACGAGCAGTACTTC. This gives the protein CASSHGQGATYEQYF.

This clonotype was picked up many times. The chain is built from TRBV28 and TRBJ2-7; 7 bases match TRBD2. Germline V gives CDR1 MDHEN, CDR2 SYDVKM. The CDR3 length is 15 residues. The V segment lost 2 bases and the J segment 0 bases; nucleotides outside the gene matches: 4. This CDR3 reads CASSLAGVLSYEQYF. CDR3 bases: TGTGCCAGCAGTTTAGCGGGAGTCCTCTCCTACGAGCAGTACTTC.

A few counts support this clonotype. J is TRBJ2-7 and V is TRBV19; 7 bases are a match to TRBD2. Germline loops: CDR1 LNHDA, CDR2 SQIVND (reference sequence). The CDR3 contains 12 residues. Trimming took 6 bases from V and 5 from J; bases not matched to a gene: 4. The CDR3 sequence: CASRGEGDEQYF. Written as DNA, the CDR3 is TGTGCCAGTAGAGGGGAGGGCGACGAGCAGTACTTC.

This clonotype was detected ten times or more. This chain joins TRBV7-3 and TRBJ2-5; TRBD1 matches 8 bases. The CDR3 has 13 residues. Germline V gene data show CDR1 as SGHTA and CDR2 as FQGTGA. Trimming cost V 6 bases and J 5 bases; bases outside gene matches: 5. The CDR3 DNA is TGTGCCAGCAGTTCAGGGGGCGGGGAGACCCAGTACTTC. Amino acids: CASSSGGGETQYF.

The table lists this clonotype with many counts. The J gene is TRBJ2-7, the V gene TRBV2, with D perhaps TRBD2 (6 bases). Trimming took 6 bases from V and 2 from J, leaving 17 bases between them. CDR1 is SNHLY and CDR2 is FYNNEI in the germline V gene. The length of the CDR3 is 15 residues. The CDR3 sequence is CASSPARGLAYEQYF. The CDR3 coding sequence is TGTGCCAGCAGCCCAGCGCGGGGACTTGCCTACGAGCAGTACTTC.

This clonotype occurred a few times. The rearrangement links TRBV13 to TRBJ1-6; a weak D match, TRBD1 (6 bases). The germline V and J ends were trimmed by 5 bases and 6 bases, with 14 bases remaining between them. The germline V gene has CDR1 PRHDT and CDR2 FYEKMQ (reference sequence). The CDR3 totals 15 residues. The CDR3 reads CASSPRARGNSPLHF. CDR3 sequence (DNA): TGTGCCAGCAGCCCAAGGGCCAGGGGTAATTCACCCCTCCACTTT.

This clonotype was counted only a few times. The chain carries TRBV2 and TRBJ2-6; the D gene is possibly TRBD2 (6 bases). Germline assignment: CDR1 SNHLY and CDR2 FYNNEI. The CDR3 runs 15 residues. Trimming took 8 bases from V and 0 from J, leaving 11 bases between them. CDR3 loop: CASGQGLSGANVLTF. In DNA form, the CDR3 reads TGTGCCAGCGGGCAGGGACTCTCTGGGGCCAACGTCCTGACTTTC.